This record concerns one TCR beta chain sequence. CDR1 is MNHEY and CDR2 is SMNVEV in the germline V gene (reference sequence). The junction had 6 bases not matched to a gene; V was cut back by 5 bases and J by 6 bases. This CDR3 contains 14 residues. Original methodology: How many nucleated cells were present was estimated from reference gene primer amplification. Profiling relied on immunoSEQ multiplex PCR, and the TCRdb table lists in-frame clones only, not all of them. V and J calls and clone size are copied from that table; D and trimming were computed from the DNA. The sample lists more than 90,000 clones, 60% to 85% occurring once. This specimen belongs to a study of blood T cell repertoires in COVID-19. Overall study context: Italy, Spain and the United States were the sources of the convalescent and acute COVID-19 samples. PBMCs, B-cell-depleted T cells, or T cells provided the cDNA or gDNA that made up the material.

The sequenced sample consisted of peripheral blood. V is TRBV27 and J is TRBJ2-1; 8 bases map to TRBD2. The source of this sequence is a woman older than 75 with acute or convalescent COVID-19. The CDR3: CASSPRTSSNEQFF. The CDR3 DNA reads as TGTGCCAGCAGTCCTAGGACTAGCAGCAATGAGCAGTTCTTC.